The 10 T cell receptor beta chains below all came from one sample that was sequenced in a study of blood T cell repertoires in COVID-19. The assay was immunoSEQ multiplex PCR, and TCRdb's table has in-frame clones only and misses some. The table includes roughly 56,000 clones, 75% to 95% detected once. Sequencing input: peripheral blood. All receptors come from a man aged 50-60 years with active COVID-19.

The chain has TRBV29-1 and TRBJ2-2; the match to TRBD1 covers 12 bases. CDR1 is SQVTM, CDR2 ANQGSEA, per germline. J lost 6 bases, V lost 2 bases, and 10 bases had no gene match. This CDR3 has 17 residues. CDR3 nucleotide sequence: TGCAGCGTTGAACGAAGGGGACAGGGGGCTGGGGCCGGGGAGCTGTTTTTT. This gives the protein CSVERRGQGAGAGELFF.

By frequency in the sample, this clone is medium-sized. The chain employs TRBV30 and TRBJ1-4; possible D gene TRBD1, 6 bases. V lost 3 bases and J lost 14, with 13 bases in between. This CDR3 has 11 amino acids. From germline, CDR1 is GTSNPN and CDR2 SVGIG (reference sequence). CDR3: CAWRRGGYLFF. The CDR3 DNA reads TGTGCCTGGAGAAGGGGGGGTTACCTGTTTTTT. Full variable domain (remainder filled in from reference TRBV30 and TRBJ1-4): SQTIHQWPATLVQPVGSPLSLECTVEGTSNPNLYWYRQAAGRGLQLLFYSVGIGQISSEVPQNLSASRPQDRQFILSSKKLLLSDSGFYLCAWRRGGYLFFGSGTQLSVL.

The rearrangement uses TRBV28 and TRBJ2-1, with D tentatively TRBD1 (6 bases). The CDR3 totals 17 residues. V gave up 1 base and J gave up 1 base, with 14 bases separating them. Germline CDR1 and CDR2: MDHEN and SYDVKM. The CDR3 DNA follows: TGTGCCAGCAGTTTATCGTACAGGGTAGGGTCCTACAATGAGCAGTTCTTC. Its protein product is CASSLSYRVGSYNEQFF.

The J gene is TRBJ2-3, the V gene TRBV5-6, with 9 bases matching TRBD1. Germline V CDR1 and CDR2: SGHDT, YYEEEE. The length of the CDR3 is 16 residues. Trimming removed 4 bases from V and 3 bases from J; junction bases left unmatched: 9. The CDR3 DNA follows: TGTGCCAGCAGCAGGCGACAGGGGGGTAAGACAGATACGCAGTATTTT. Its protein product is CASSRRQGGKTDTQYF.

This chain uses TRBV3-1 (or the pseudogene TRBV3-2) with TRBJ2-3, with TRBD2 matching 13 bases. The CDR3 totals 17 residues. Per the germline V gene, CDR1 is LGHDT and CDR2 is YNNKEL (reference sequence). V was pared by 3 bases and J by 2 bases, with 5 bases of the junction left unmatched. The CDR3 DNA reads as TGTGCCAGCAGCCACAGGGGGACTAGCGGGGCCACAGATACGCAGTATTTT. Translating gives CASSHRGTSGATDTQYF.

The V and J genes are TRBV6-2 or TRBV6-3 and TRBJ2-3; weak D call: TRBD2 (5 bases). Germline loops: CDR1 MNHEY, CDR2 SVGEGT. Trimming removed 2 bases from V and 2 bases from J, with 11 bases in between. The CDR3 runs 15 residues. In nucleotides, the CDR3 is TGTGCCAGCAGTTACCGGCGGCGGGCCACAGATACGCAGTATTTT. This codes for CASSYRRRATDTQYF.

The rearrangement joins TRBV5-1 to TRBJ1-2; tentatively, D is TRBD1 (5 bases). Germline loops: CDR1 SGHRS, CDR2 YFSETQ. This CDR3 is 12 amino acids long. V was clipped by 5 bases and J by 7 bases, with 12 bases between them. CDR3 nucleotides: TGCGCCAGCAGGGAAGGGGCTGGTGGCTACACCTTC. This codes for CASREGAGGYTF.

This clone is a singleton in its sample. This chain uses TRBV7-8 with TRBJ2-7; D call uncertain. Deletions cut 5 bases from V and 0 bases from J, with 11 bases between. CDR3 length: 14 residues. CDR1 SGHVS and CDR2 FQNEAQ come from the germline V gene. CDR3 coding DNA: TGTGCCAGCAGCCCCCTGCCGAGCTCCTACGAGCAGTACTTC. Encoded protein: CASSPLPSSYEQYF.

The rearrangement uses TRBV3-1 (or the pseudogene TRBV3-2) and TRBJ2-7, with 8 bases matching TRBD2. Trimming cost V 1 base and J 5 bases; bases outside gene matches: 13. This CDR3 region has 17 residues. CDR1 and CDR2 from the germline V gene are LGHDT and YNNKEL (reference sequence). As DNA, the CDR3 is TGTGCCAGCAGCCAAGGATCCCATAGCGGGATACTTAACGAGCAGTACTTC. Translated: CASSQGSHSGILNEQYF.

The chain uses TRBV3-1 (or the pseudogene TRBV3-2) and TRBJ2-3, with D unresolved. Trimming cost V 4 bases and J 8 bases, with 10 bases left between them. This CDR3 region has 12 residues. The germline V gene has CDR1 LGHDT and CDR2 YNNKEL (reference sequence). This CDR3 is CASSLPPGTQYF. CDR3 coding DNA: TGTGCCAGCAGCCTCCCCCCGGGTACGCAGTATTTT.